Listed below are T cell receptor beta chains from one sample, sequenced in a study of cytomegalovirus exposure and HLA in healthy donors. Measured with immunoSEQ multiplex PCR; TCRdb has only the in-frame clones, and not every one. The sample contains about 100,000 clones, 65% to 85% of which appear only once. The sequenced sample was PBMCs. All receptors derive from a woman aged 55 to 70 in good health and CMV-seropositive. Both conserved end residues are part of each CDR3. The D gene is left open where the match is weak. The listing skips clone size in some rows; elsewhere it reads once, few, many or a size class.

>TRBV19|TRBJ2-6|few|TRBD2
CASTTGGTRSYGANVLTF
TGTGCCAGTACCACGGGTGGGACTAGATCTTATGGGGCCAACGTCCTGACTTTC
>TRBV10-3|TRBJ1-4|-|-
CAISESTDEKLFF
TGTGCCATCAGTGAGTCGACAGATGAAAAACTGTTTTTT
>TRBV10-3|TRBJ2-1|-|TRBD2
CAISETSGSYNEQFF
TGTGCCATCAGTGAGACTAGCGGGAGTTACAATGAGCAGTTCTTC
>TRBV5-1|TRBJ2-1|-|TRBD2
CASSDYRGLAGTNSYNEQFF
TGCGCCAGCAGCGACTACCGGGGACTAGCGGGAACAAACTCCTACAATGAGCAGTTCTTC
>TRBV13|TRBJ1-2|-|TRBD1
CASRADRDYGYTF
TGTGCCAGCAGGGCGGACAGGGACTATGGCTACACCTTC
>TRBV27|TRBJ1-5|-|-
CASSLTRESAPQHF
TGTGCCAGCAGTTTAACCAGGGAATCCGCGCCCCAGCATTTT
>TRBV5-1|TRBJ2-1|once|TRBD2
CASSLGTGLAGTNEQFF
TGCGCCAGCAGCTTAGGTACAGGACTAGCGGGAACCAATGAGCAGTTCTTC
>TRBV11-2|TRBJ1-1|-|-
CASSLDPRTEAFF
TGTGCCAGCAGCTTAGATCCGAGGACTGAAGCTTTCTTT
>TRBV18|TRBJ1-2|-|-
CASSPTTENYGYTF
TGTGCCAGCTCACCGACGACAGAAAACTATGGCTACACCTTC
>TRBV7-9|TRBJ2-2|-|TRBD2
CASSFGGLAGIGELFF
TGTGCCAGCAGCTTTGGGGGACTAGCGGGTATCGGGGAGCTGTTTTTT
>TRBV15|TRBJ1-3|-|-
CATSRVQSGNTIYF
TGTGCCACCAGCAGAGTTCAATCTGGAAACACCATATATTTT
>TRBV5-1|TRBJ2-1|-|TRBD1
CASSLEGQGSSYNEQFF
TGCGCCAGCAGCTTGGAGGGACAGGGGAGCTCCTACAATGAGCAGTTCTTC
>TRBV5-1|TRBJ2-1|-|-
CASSSTVRSYNEQFF
TGCGCCAGCAGCTCGACTGTACGCTCCTACAATGAGCAGTTCTTC
>TRBV5-8|TRBJ2-3|-|TRBD2
CASSFTSGLTPGTQYF
TGTGCCAGCAGCTTCACTAGCGGACTTACCCCCGGTACGCAGTATTTT
>TRBV11-1|TRBJ2-1|-|TRBD2
CASSYGAGTTYNEQFF
TGTGCCAGCAGCTATGGAGCCGGGACTACCTACAATGAGCAGTTCTTC
>TRBV6-1|TRBJ2-5|-|-
CASSGQVVAQYF
TGTGCCAGCAGTGGACAGGTGGTCGCGCAGTACTTC
>TRBV7-9|TRBJ2-2|-|TRBD1
CASSSRDRGVTGELFF
TGTGCCAGCAGCTCCCGAGACAGGGGTGTCACCGGGGAGCTGTTTTTT
>TRBV7-9|TRBJ2-1|-|-
CASSYGLEQFF
TGTGCCAGCAGCTACGGACTCGAGCAGTTCTTC
>TRBV18|TRBJ2-4|-|-
CAGSPTQGTKNIQYF
TGTGCCGGCTCACCAACACAGGGAACCAAAAACATTCAGTACTTC
>TRBV28|TRBJ2-5|once|-
CASSLSTEETQYF
TGTGCCAGCAGTTTATCTACGGAAGAGACCCAGTACTTC
>TRBV14|TRBJ1-1|-|-
CASSQQQGFYTEAFF
TGTGCCAGCAGCCAACAACAGGGTTTCTACACTGAAGCTTTCTTT
>TRBV19|TRBJ1-5|many|TRBD1
CASMGTGRRSQPQHF
TGTGCCAGTATGGGGACAGGGAGAAGGAGTCAGCCCCAGCATTTT
>TRBV6-1|TRBJ1-1|-|TRBD1
CASSEARRLDRGFVFF
TGTGCCAGCAGTGAAGCGAGGCGTCTGGACAGGGGGTTTGTTTTCTTT
>TRBV5-1|TRBJ1-3|-|-
CASSLLQGSGNTIYF
TGCGCCAGCAGCTTGCTCCAGGGCTCTGGAAACACCATATATTTT
>TRBV11-2|TRBJ2-5|-|TRBD1
CASSYRQGGPIETQYF
TGTGCCAGCAGCTACAGACAGGGGGGGCCCATAGAGACCCAGTACTTC
>TRBV2|TRBJ1-4|-|-
CASTQKQVNEKLFF
TGTGCCAGCACCCAGAAACAGGTTAATGAAAAACTGTTTTTT
>TRBV27|TRBJ2-7|few|TRBD2
CASSLSRTSGGGEQYF
TGTGCCAGCAGTTTATCCCGGACTAGTGGGGGAGGCGAGCAGTACTTC
>TRBV6-1|TRBJ1-1|-|TRBD1
CASSFEGTGLYF
TGTGCCAGCAGTTTTGAGGGGACAGGCCTTTATTTT
>TRBV6-6|TRBJ2-7|-|-
CASSYYRTRTYEQYF
TGTGCCAGCAGTTATTACAGGACGAGGACCTACGAGCAGTACTTC
>TRBV18|TRBJ2-7|-|TRBD1
CASSPGTGMGEQYF
TGTGCCAGCTCACCAGGGACAGGGATGGGCGAGCAGTACTTC
>TRBV5-1|TRBJ1-4|-|-
CASSLAYAGSMNEKLFF
TGCGCCAGCAGCTTGGCGTACGCAGGGTCGATGAATGAAAAACTGTTTTTT
>TRBV4-1|TRBJ2-5|once|TRBD2
CASSPEWGGRANVQYF
TGCGCCAGCAGCCCTGAATGGGGCGGGAGGGCCAATGTGCAGTACTTC
>TRBV7-2|TRBJ2-7|-|-
CASSITGLIYEQYF
TGTGCCAGCAGCATAACGGGACTGATCTACGAGCAGTACTTC
>TRBV5-4|TRBJ2-2|-|-
CASSLVGRFGTGELFF
TGTGCCAGCAGCTTGGTAGGGAGGTTCGGCACCGGGGAGCTGTTTTTT
>TRBV30|TRBJ2-5|-|-
CAWSVKGAGETQYF
TGTGCCTGGAGTGTAAAAGGGGCCGGGGAGACCCAGTACTTC
>TRBV11-2|TRBJ1-1|-|-
CASSLELTGSGTEAFF
TGTGCCAGCAGCTTAGAACTTACAGGGTCCGGCACTGAAGCTTTCTTT
>TRBV19|TRBJ1-5|-|-
CASSMGGNQPQHF
TGTGCCAGTAGTATGGGGGGGAATCAGCCCCAGCATTTT
>TRBV10-1|TRBJ2-1|-|TRBD2
CASSDSAGDSNEQFF
TGCGCCAGCAGTGACTCAGCGGGAGATTCAAATGAGCAGTTCTTC
>TRBV19|TRBJ1-5|-|-
CASSIGREQPQHF
TGTGCCAGTAGTATAGGCAGGGAACAGCCCCAGCATTTT
>TRBV30|TRBJ1-1|few|-
CAWNMGGGSAFF
TGTGCCTGGAATATGGGCGGGGGTTCAGCTTTCTTT
>TRBV27|TRBJ2-7|-|-
CASSYIIGTPRLEQYF
TGTGCCAGCAGTTACATAATCGGGACTCCTCGGTTAGAGCAGTACTTC
>TRBV4-2|TRBJ1-4|-|TRBD1
CASSQGTGTGSEKLFF
TGTGCCAGCAGCCAAGGGACCGGGACAGGGTCTGAAAAACTGTTTTTT
>TRBV19|TRBJ2-7|-|-
CASRPSQTGSSYEQYF
TGTGCCAGTAGGCCATCCCAGACAGGTAGCTCCTACGAGCAGTACTTC
>TRBV4-2|TRBJ2-3|-|-
CASSHGGENTQYF
TGTGCCAGCAGCCACGGCGGTGAGAATACGCAGTATTTT
>TRBV27|TRBJ1-5|-|TRBD1
CASSLAWTGNQPQHF
TGTGCCAGCAGCCTCGCCTGGACAGGGAACCAGCCCCAGCATTTT
>TRBV7-3|TRBJ2-3|-|-
CASSLWSGGGTDTQYF
TGTGCCAGCAGCTTATGGAGCGGTGGGGGGACAGATACGCAGTATTTT
>TRBV7-9|TRBJ1-4|-|TRBD1
CASSTQGARANEKLFF
TGTGCCAGCAGCACGCAGGGGGCGCGGGCTAATGAAAAACTGTTTTTT